The 25 T cell receptor beta chains below all came from one sample that was sequenced in a study of blood T cell repertoires in COVID-19. The method was immunoSEQ multiplex PCR; TCRdb's version includes in-frame clones alone and lacks a portion of them. This repertoire shows about 250,000 clones, 87% found once; its top ten account for roughly 3%. The sample was peripheral blood. The receptors shown here come from a man aged 18-30 years with active or convalescent COVID-19.

This rearrangement joins TRBV19 to TRBJ1-1; D unresolved. With 3 bases removed from V and 0 bases from J, the gap between germline ends came to 14 bases. This CDR3 region has 16 residues. Per the germline V gene, CDR1 is LNHDA and CDR2 is SQIVND (reference sequence). The CDR3 loop reads CASSIGAGFMNTEAFF. For the CDR3, the DNA is TGTGCCAGTAGTATCGGAGCGGGGTTCATGAACACTGAAGCTTTCTTT. Full variable domain (missing parts from reference TRBV19 and TRBJ1-1): DGGITQSPKYLFRKEGQNVTLSCEQNLNHDAMYWYRQDPGQGLRLIYYSQIVNDFQKGDIAEGYSVSREKKESFPLTVTSAQKNPTAFYLCASSIGAGFMNTEAFFGQGTRLTVV.

The chain joins TRBV2 to TRBJ1-2; unclear D gene. The CDR3 is made up of 14 amino acids. Trimming took 8 bases from V and 0 from J, leaving 13 bases between them. The germline CDR1 and CDR2 sequences are SNHLY and FYNNEI. CDR3: CASGSRPPNYGYTF. CDR3 nucleotides: TGTGCCAGCGGTTCGAGGCCTCCTAACTATGGCTACACCTTC.

As for this clone: Its ends do not fully match the called genes, so a read error is possible. This chain uses TRBV7-7 with TRBJ2-2; the D gene is possibly TRBD1 (5 bases). The CDR3 covers 16 residues. The germline CDR1 and CDR2 sequences are SSHAT and FNYEAQ (reference sequence). The CDR3 DNA is TGTGCTAGCAGCCCCCTTGGGCAGGGGAACACCGGGGAGCTGTTTTTT. Protein product: CASSPLGQGNTGELFF.

The chain combines TRBV5-1 with TRBJ2-5, with D unresolved. Germline V gene sequence: CDR1 SGHRS, CDR2 YFSETQ. CDR3 length: 12 amino acids. Trimming shortened V by 2 bases and J by 2 bases, and 4 bases separated the two germline ends. CDR3 nucleotide sequence: TGCGCCAGCAGCTTCAATCAAGAGACCCAGTACTTC. This codes for CASSFNQETQYF.

This chain uses TRBV5-1 with TRBJ2-2; TRBD2 matches at 15 bases. V lost 7 bases and J lost 1; bases outside the gene matches: 5. In germline, CDR1 is SGHRS, CDR2 YFSETQ. The CDR3 has 17 residues. The CDR3 nucleotides read TGCGCCAGCGTGGGACTAGCGGGAGGAGGGAACACCGGGGAGCTGTTTTTT. This gives the protein CASVGLAGGGNTGELFF.

The rearrangement uses TRBV4-1 and TRBJ1-3, with D possibly TRBD1 on 6 matching bases. The germline V and J ends were trimmed by 2 bases and 7 bases, with 6 bases remaining between them. Germline V lookup: CDR1 MGHRA, CDR2 YSYEKL. The CDR3 has 12 amino acids. CDR3 DNA: TGCGCCAGCAGCCAACAGGGGAACACCATATATTTT. It encodes CASSQQGNTIYF.

V is TRBV5-6 and J is TRBJ1-1; possibly TRBD1 for D (6 bases). V was clipped by 1 base and J by 6 bases, with 16 bases between them. CDR1 and CDR2 from the germline V gene are SGHDT and YYEEEE. This CDR3 spans 15 amino acids. The CDR3 here is CASSLIDRSLSEAFF. The CDR3 DNA is TGTGCCAGCAGCTTGATCGACAGGAGTTTGTCTGAAGCTTTCTTT.

V and J are TRBV2 and TRBJ1-2, with no clear D. The CDR3 extends over 13 amino acids. The germline V and J ends were trimmed by 5 bases and 11 bases, with 18 bases remaining between them. From germline, CDR1 is SNHLY and CDR2 FYNNEI. CDR3 nucleotides: TGTGCCAGCAGTCCCCTGACTACGGTCAGTTACACCTTC. It encodes CASSPLTTVSYTF. The whole variable domain, filled in from reference TRBV2 and TRBJ1-2, reads EPEVTQTPSHQVTQMGQEVILRCVPISNHLYFYWYRQILGQKVEFLVSFYNNEISEKSEIFDDQFSVERPDGSNFTLKIRSTKLEDSAMYFCASSPLTTVSYTFGSGTRLTVV.

The genes are TRBV7-8 and TRBJ2-1, with TRBD2 identical over 11 bases. CDR3 length equals 15 residues. Unmatched junction bases numbered 7, after V lost 5 bases and J lost 7 bases. CDR1 and CDR2 from the germline V gene are SGHVS and FQNEAQ. DNA for the CDR3: TGTGCCAGCAGCCTAGTAACTAGCGGGGGTAATGAGCAGTTCTTC. Amino acid sequence: CASSLVTSGGNEQFF.

This clone was recorded once. The V gene is TRBV9, the J gene TRBJ2-2; 12 bases are a match to TRBD2. With V trimmed by 2 bases and J by 2 bases, 4 bases remained unmatched. Germline CDR1 reads SGDLS; CDR2 reads YYNGEE. The CDR3 has 17 amino acids. DNA for the CDR3: TGTGCCAGCAGCGTGACTAGCGGGGGTCATAACACCGGGGAGCTGTTTTTT. Translating it yields CASSVTSGGHNTGELFF. The variable domain in full, completed from reference TRBV9 and TRBJ2-2, reads DSGVTQTPKHLITATGQRVTLRCSPRSGDLSVYWYQQSLDQGLQFLIQYYNGEERAKGNILERFSAQQFPDLHSELNLSSLELGDSALYFCASSVTSGGHNTGELFFGEGSRLTVL.

The V call is TRBV28, the J call TRBJ1-5; perhaps TRBD1 as D (6 bases). There are 12 residues in the CDR3. V lost 11 bases and J lost 9, with 17 bases in between. Per germline, CDR1 MDHEN and CDR2 SYDVKM. The chain's CDR3 is CALNRDRGPQHF. DNA of the CDR3: TGTGCCCTGAACAGGGATAGAGGGCCCCAGCATTTT.

The V gene is TRBV15, the J gene TRBJ2-5, with TRBD1 matching 7 bases. V gave up 3 bases and J gave up 5 bases; unmatched junction bases: 6. Looked up from germline, CDR1 is LNHNV and CDR2 is YYDKDF (reference sequence). CDR3 length: 14 amino acids. The DNA of the CDR3 is TGTGCCACCAGCAGGGCGACAGGGTGGGAGACCCAGTACTTC. Translated: CATSRATGWETQYF.

This clone was seen only a few times. The rearrangement joins TRBV28 to TRBJ1-2, with TRBD1 matching over 9 bases. Germline-derived CDR1 and CDR2 are MDHEN and SYDVKM. The CDR3 is 13 residues long. Unmatched junction bases numbered 5, after V lost 6 bases and J lost 6 bases. CDR3: CASRETGGDGYTF. The CDR3 nucleotides read TGTGCCAGCAGGGAAACAGGGGGCGATGGCTACACCTTC.

This clone was recorded a few times. This chain links TRBV6-5 with TRBJ1-1; 9 bases are shared with TRBD1. The CDR3 spans 16 residues. V lost 0 bases and J lost 6; bases outside the gene matches: 8. Germline CDR1 MNHEY, CDR2 SVGAGI. In nucleotides, the CDR3 is TGTGCCAGCAGTTACTCCGGACAGGGGTCGACGGCTGAAGCTTTCTTT. Translating it yields CASSYSGQGSTAEAFF.

The V call is TRBV19, the J call TRBJ1-1; D unclear. Germline assignment: CDR1 LNHDA and CDR2 SQIVND (reference sequence). V gave up 6 bases and J gave up 7 bases, with 15 bases separating them. This CDR3 region has 13 residues. The CDR3 loop reads CASRAGAPREAFF. CDR3 coding DNA: TGTGCCAGTAGGGCAGGCGCTCCCCGTGAAGCTTTCTTT.

The chain combines TRBV7-8 with TRBJ1-6; TRBD1 matches at 8 bases. CDR3 length equals 15 residues. Germline CDR1 SGHVS, CDR2 FQNEAQ. V gave up 8 bases and J gave up 8 bases; unmatched junction bases: 11. Written as DNA, the CDR3 is TGTGCCAGCGGGGGAGACAGGGGAATTGATTCACCCCTCCACTTT. Amino acid sequence: CASGGDRGIDSPLHF. Looking up the rest from reference TRBV7-8 and TRBJ1-6 gives the full variable domain: GAGVSQSPRYKVAKRGQDVALRCDPISGHVSLFWYQQALGQGPEFLTYFQNEAQLDKSGLPSDRFFAERPEGSVSTLKIQRTQQEDSAVYLCASGGDRGIDSPLHFGNGTRLTVT.

The CDR3 coding sequence is TGTGCCAGCAGCACGACTAGCGGGAGTTTTGATACGCAGTATTTT. Translating it yields CASSTTSGSFDTQYF. The chain has TRBV7-3 and TRBJ2-3; 12 bases agree with TRBD2. This CDR3 is 15 amino acids long. Germline V lookup: CDR1 SGHTA, CDR2 FQGTGA. V dropped 5 bases and J dropped 6; count of bases not matched to a gene: 6.

The chain is built from TRBV10-2 and TRBJ1-6, with 11 bases that match TRBD1. The length of the CDR3 is 16 residues. J was trimmed by 7 bases and V by 3 bases; bases with no gene match: 5. Germline-derived CDR1 and CDR2 are WSHSY and SAAADI. This chain's CDR3 is CASSEGQGAWNSPLHF. The CDR3 DNA reads TGCGCCAGCAGTGAAGGACAGGGGGCCTGGAATTCACCCCTCCACTTT.

A single count supports this clone. The chain joins TRBV5-1 to TRBJ2-7; perhaps TRBD1 as D (5 bases). This CDR3 is built from 12 residues. Germline V gene sequence: CDR1 SGHRS, CDR2 YFSETQ. The V and J ends lost 2 bases and 6 bases respectively, with 9 bases between them. Here the CDR3 DNA reads TGCGCCAGCAGCTTTCCAGGGCGCGAGCAGTACTTC. As protein: CASSFPGREQYF. The entire variable domain, with the rest obtained from reference TRBV5-1 and TRBJ2-7, is as follows: KAGVTQTPRYLIKTRGQQVTLSCSPISGHRSVSWYQQTPGQGLQFLFEYFSETQRNKGNFPGRFSGRQFSNSRSEMNVSTLELGDSALYLCASSFPGREQYFGPGTRLTVT.

The rearrangement joins TRBV7-2 to TRBJ1-1; D unresolved. The CDR3 sequence is 13 residues long. Germline V gene lookup returns CDR1 SGHTA and CDR2 FQGNSA. The V end was cut by 5 bases, the J end by 5 bases, with 12 bases between. Here the CDR3 reads CASSRDMRTEAFF. CDR3 in DNA: TGTGCCAGCAGCCGGGATATGCGGACTGAAGCTTTCTTT.

The gene calls are TRBV9 and TRBJ2-1; possible D gene TRBD1, 5 bases. Germline CDR1 reads SGDLS; CDR2 reads YYNGEE. V lost 3 bases and J 0 bases, leaving 10 bases between the germline ends. CDR3 length: 15 residues. CDR3 sequence (DNA): TGTGCCAGCAGCGGGGGCCATAGCTCCTACAATGAGCAGTTCTTC. Amino acids: CASSGGHSSYNEQFF.

The rearrangement joins TRBV5-1 to TRBJ1-1, with D unresolved. This CDR3 contains 14 residues. Trimming cost V 3 bases and J 1 base, with 10 bases left between them. Germline CDR1 is SGHRS and CDR2 is YFSETQ. The CDR3 loop is CASSSTVGNTEAFF. Here the CDR3 DNA reads TGCGCCAGCAGCTCCACAGTGGGGAACACTGAAGCTTTCTTT. The whole variable domain, filled in from reference TRBV5-1 and TRBJ1-1, reads KAGVTQTPRYLIKTRGQQVTLSCSPISGHRSVSWYQQTPGQGLQFLFEYFSETQRNKGNFPGRFSGRQFSNSRSEMNVSTLELGDSALYLCASSSTVGNTEAFFGQGTRLTVV.

The chain uses TRBV6-4 and TRBJ2-3; TRBD1 matches at 8 bases. With 7 bases clipped from V and 1 base from J, the junction kept 4 bases outside the gene matches. CDR1 is MRHNA and CDR2 is SNTAGT in the germline V gene. This CDR3 is 14 amino acids long. The CDR3 loop is CASKVDRGTDTQYF. CDR3 bases: TGTGCCAGCAAGGTGGACAGGGGCACAGATACGCAGTATTTT.

The chain couples TRBV6-5 to TRBJ2-5, with 8 nucleotides matching TRBD2. With 2 bases clipped from V and 0 bases from J, the junction kept 2 bases outside the gene matches. The CDR3 is made up of 15 amino acids. Looked up from germline, CDR1 is MNHEY and CDR2 is SVGAGI. The chain's CDR3 is CASSYRSGNQETQYF. The CDR3 DNA reads TGTGCCAGCAGTTACCGTAGCGGGAACCAAGAGACCCAGTACTTC.

This clone was recorded once. The chain employs TRBV28 and TRBJ1-6, with D perhaps matching TRBD1 (6 bases). The germline V gene encodes CDR1 MDHEN and CDR2 SYDVKM. V was shortened by 10 bases and J by 9 bases, with 16 bases between the two germline ends. This CDR3 contains 13 residues. The CDR3 is CAIEDSRGSPLHF. CDR3 nucleotides: TGTGCCATCGAGGACAGCCGCGGTTCACCCCTCCACTTT.